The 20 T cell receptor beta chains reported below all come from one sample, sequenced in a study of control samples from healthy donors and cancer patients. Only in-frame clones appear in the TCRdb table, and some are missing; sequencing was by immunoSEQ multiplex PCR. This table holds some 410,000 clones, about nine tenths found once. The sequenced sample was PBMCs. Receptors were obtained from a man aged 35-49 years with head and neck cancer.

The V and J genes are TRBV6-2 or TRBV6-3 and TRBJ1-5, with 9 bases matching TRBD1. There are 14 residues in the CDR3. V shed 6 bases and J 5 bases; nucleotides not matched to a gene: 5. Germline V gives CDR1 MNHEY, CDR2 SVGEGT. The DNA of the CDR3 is TGTGCCAGCAGCCACCGGGACAGGGATCAGCCCCAGCATTTT. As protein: CASSHRDRDQPQHF.

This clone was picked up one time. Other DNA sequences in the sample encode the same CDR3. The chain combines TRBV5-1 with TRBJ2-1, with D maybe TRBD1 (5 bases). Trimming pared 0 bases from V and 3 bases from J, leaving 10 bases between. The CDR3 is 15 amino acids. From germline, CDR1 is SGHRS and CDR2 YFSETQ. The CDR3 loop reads CASSLGQGFYNEQFF. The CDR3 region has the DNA TGCGCCAGCAGCTTGGGGCAGGGATTCTACAATGAGCAGTTCTTC. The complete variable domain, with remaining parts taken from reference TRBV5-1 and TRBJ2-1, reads KAGVTQTPRYLIKTRGQQVTLSCSPISGHRSVSWYQQTPGQGLQFLFEYFSETQRNKGNFPGRFSGRQFSNSRSEMNVSTLELGDSALYLCASSLGQGFYNEQFFGPGTRLTVL.

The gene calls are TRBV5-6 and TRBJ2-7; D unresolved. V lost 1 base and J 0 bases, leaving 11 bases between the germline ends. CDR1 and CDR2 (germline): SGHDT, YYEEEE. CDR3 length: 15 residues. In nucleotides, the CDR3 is TGTGCCAGCAGCTTGTTGGCACGCAGCTCCTACGAGCAGTACTTC. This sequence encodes CASSLLARSSYEQYF.

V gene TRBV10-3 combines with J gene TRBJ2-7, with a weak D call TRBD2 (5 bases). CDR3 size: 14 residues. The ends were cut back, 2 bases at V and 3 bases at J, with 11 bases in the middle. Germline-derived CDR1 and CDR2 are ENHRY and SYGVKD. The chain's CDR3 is CAISEEGTDYEQYF. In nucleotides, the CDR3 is TGTGCCATCAGTGAGGAGGGAACAGACTACGAGCAGTACTTC.

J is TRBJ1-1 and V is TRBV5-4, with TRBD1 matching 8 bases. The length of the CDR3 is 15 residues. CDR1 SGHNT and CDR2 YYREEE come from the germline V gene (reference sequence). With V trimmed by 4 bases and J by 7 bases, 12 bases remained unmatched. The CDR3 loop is CASSPDRGLGDEAFF. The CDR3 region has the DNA TGTGCCAGCAGCCCCGACAGGGGCCTGGGGGATGAAGCTTTCTTT. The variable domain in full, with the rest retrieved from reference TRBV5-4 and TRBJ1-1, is ETGVTQSPTHLIKTRGQQVTLRCSSQSGHNTVSWYQQALGQGPQFIFQYYREEENGRGNFPPRFSGLQFPNYSSELNVNALELDDSALYLCASSPDRGLGDEAFFGQGTRLTVV.

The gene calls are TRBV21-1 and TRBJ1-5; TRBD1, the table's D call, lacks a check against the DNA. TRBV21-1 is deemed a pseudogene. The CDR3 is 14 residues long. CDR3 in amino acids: CASSKKTGYQPQHF. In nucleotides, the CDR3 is TGTGCCAGCAGCAAAAAGACAGGCTATCAGCCCCAGCATTTT.

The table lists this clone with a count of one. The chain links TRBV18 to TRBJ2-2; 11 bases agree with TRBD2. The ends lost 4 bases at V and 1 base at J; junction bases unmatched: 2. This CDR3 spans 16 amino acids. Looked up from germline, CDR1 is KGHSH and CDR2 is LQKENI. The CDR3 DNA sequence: TGTGCCAGCTCACTACTAGCGGGGGAGAACACCGGGGAGCTGTTTTTT. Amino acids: CASSLLAGENTGELFF.

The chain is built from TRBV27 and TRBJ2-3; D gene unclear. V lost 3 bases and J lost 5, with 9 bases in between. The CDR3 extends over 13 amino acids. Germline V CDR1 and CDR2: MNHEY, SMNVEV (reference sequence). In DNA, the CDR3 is TGTGCCAGCAGTTTCGGGCGACAAGATACGCAGTATTTT. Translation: CASSFGRQDTQYF.

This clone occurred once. The CDR3 DNA reads TGTGCCAGTAGTAGCCTTTTACTAGCGGGGGGGTTCAATGAGCAGTTCTTC. Its translation: CASSSLLLAGGFNEQFF. V usage is TRBV19 and J usage is TRBJ2-1, with 13 bases that match TRBD2. J lost 6 bases, V lost 4 bases, and 9 bases had no gene match. This CDR3 has 17 amino acids. Germline CDR1 LNHDA, CDR2 SQIVND (reference sequence).

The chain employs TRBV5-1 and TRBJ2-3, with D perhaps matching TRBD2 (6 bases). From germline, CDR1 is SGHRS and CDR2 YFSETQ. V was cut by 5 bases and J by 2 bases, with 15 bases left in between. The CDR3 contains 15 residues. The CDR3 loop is CASSPAGGLTDTQYF. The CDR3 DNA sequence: TGCGCCAGCAGTCCCGCCGGGGGACTCACAGATACGCAGTATTTT.

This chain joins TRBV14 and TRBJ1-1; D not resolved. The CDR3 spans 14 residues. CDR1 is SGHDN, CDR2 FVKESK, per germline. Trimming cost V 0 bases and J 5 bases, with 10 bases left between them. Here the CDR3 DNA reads TGTGCCAGCAGCCAAGATGTCACGGTTACTGAAGCTTTCTTT. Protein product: CASSQDVTVTEAFF.

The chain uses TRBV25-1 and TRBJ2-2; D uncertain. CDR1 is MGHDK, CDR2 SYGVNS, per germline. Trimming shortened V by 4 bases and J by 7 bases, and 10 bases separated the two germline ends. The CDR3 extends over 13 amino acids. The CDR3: CASSGQTGGELFF. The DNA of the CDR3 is TGTGCCAGCAGTGGTCAGACGGGCGGGGAGCTGTTTTTT.

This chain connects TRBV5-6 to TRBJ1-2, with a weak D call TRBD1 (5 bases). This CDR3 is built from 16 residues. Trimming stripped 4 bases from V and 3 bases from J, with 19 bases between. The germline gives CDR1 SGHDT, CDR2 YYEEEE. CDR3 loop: CASSPVRQGSDYGYTF. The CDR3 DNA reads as TGTGCCAGCAGCCCCGTGAGGCAGGGATCAGACTATGGCTACACCTTC.

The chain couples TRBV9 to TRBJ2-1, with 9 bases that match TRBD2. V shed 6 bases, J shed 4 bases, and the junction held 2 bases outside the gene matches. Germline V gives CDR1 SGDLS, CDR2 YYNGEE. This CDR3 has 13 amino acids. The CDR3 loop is CASKRGEYNEQFF. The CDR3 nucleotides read TGTGCCAGCAAGCGGGGGGAATACAATGAGCAGTTCTTC.

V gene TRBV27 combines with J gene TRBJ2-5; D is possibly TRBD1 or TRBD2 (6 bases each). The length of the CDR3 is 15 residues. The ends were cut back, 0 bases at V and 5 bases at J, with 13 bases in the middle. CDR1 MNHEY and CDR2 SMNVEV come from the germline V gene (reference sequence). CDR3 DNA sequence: TGTGCCAGCAGTTTATCTTCGGGGGCTTGGGAGACCCAGTACTTC. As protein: CASSLSSGAWETQYF.

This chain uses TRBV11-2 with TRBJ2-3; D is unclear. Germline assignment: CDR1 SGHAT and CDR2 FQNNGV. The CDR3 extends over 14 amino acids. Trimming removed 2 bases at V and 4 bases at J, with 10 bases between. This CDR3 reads CASSLSFGADTQYF. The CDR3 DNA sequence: TGTGCCAGCAGCTTAAGCTTTGGAGCAGATACGCAGTATTTT.

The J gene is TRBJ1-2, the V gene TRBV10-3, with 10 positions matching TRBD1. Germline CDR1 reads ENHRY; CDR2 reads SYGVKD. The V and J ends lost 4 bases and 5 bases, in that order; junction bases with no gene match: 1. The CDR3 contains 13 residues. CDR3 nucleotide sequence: TGTGCCATCAGTGGACAGGGGGCTTATGGCTACACCTTC. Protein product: CAISGQGAYGYTF.

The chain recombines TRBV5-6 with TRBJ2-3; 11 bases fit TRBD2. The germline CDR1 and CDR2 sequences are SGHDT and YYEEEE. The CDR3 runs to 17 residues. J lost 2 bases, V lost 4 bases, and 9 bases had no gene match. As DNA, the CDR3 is TGTGCCAGCAGCGCCTCCCTAGCGGGGGGTAACACAGATACGCAGTATTTT. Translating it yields CASSASLAGGNTDTQYF.

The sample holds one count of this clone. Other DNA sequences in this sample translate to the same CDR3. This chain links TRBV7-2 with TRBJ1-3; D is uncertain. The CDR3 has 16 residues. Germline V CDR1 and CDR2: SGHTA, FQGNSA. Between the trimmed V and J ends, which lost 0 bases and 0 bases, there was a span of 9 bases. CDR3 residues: CASSLALGSSGNTIYF. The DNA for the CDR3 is TGTGCCAGCAGCTTAGCGCTTGGTTCCTCTGGAAACACCATATATTTT.

The CDR3 region has the DNA TGTGCCAGCAGTTGGGGATACGGGCAGAACACTGAAGCTTTCTTT. Amino acids: CASSWGYGQNTEAFF. The chain carries TRBV28 and TRBJ1-1, with D hard to call. The CDR3 has 15 amino acids. From germline, CDR1 is MDHEN and CDR2 SYDVKM. Trimming shortened V by 4 bases and J by 1 base, and 13 bases separated the two germline ends.